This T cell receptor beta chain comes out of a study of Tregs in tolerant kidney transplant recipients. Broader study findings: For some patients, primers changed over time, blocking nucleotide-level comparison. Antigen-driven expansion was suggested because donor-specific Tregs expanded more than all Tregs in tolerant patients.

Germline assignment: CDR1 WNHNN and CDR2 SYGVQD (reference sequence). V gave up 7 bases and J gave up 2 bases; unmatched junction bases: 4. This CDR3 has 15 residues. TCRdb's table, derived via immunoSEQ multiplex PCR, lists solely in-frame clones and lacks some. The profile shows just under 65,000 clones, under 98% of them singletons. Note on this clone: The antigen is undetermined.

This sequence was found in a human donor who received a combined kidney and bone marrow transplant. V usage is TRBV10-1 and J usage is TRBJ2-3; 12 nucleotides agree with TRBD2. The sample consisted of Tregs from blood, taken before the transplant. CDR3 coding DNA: TGCGCCAGCAACCTAGCGGGGGGGGCCACAGATACGCAGTATTTT. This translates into CASNLAGGATDTQYF.